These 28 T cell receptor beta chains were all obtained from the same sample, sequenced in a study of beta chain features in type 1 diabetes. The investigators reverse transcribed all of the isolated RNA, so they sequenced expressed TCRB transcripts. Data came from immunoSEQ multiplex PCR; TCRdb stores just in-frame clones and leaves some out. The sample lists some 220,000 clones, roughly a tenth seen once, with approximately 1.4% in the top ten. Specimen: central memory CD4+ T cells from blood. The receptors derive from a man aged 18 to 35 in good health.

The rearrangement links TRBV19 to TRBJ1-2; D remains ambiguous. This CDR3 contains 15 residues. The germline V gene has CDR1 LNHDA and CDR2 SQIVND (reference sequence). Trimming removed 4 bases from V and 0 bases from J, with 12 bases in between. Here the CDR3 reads CASSNGRGANYGYTF. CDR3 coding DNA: TGTGCCAGTAGTAATGGCCGGGGAGCTAACTATGGCTACACCTTC.

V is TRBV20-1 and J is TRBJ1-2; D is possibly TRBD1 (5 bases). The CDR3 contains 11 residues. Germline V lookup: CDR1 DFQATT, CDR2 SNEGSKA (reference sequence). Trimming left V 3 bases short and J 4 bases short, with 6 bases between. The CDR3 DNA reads TGCAGTGCTAGCGGGGGCTATGGCTACACCTTC. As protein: CSASGGYGYTF.

This CDR3 is CASSRVGMNTEAFF. In DNA form, the CDR3 reads TGTGCCAGCAGCAGGGTGGGAATGAACACTGAAGCTTTCTTT. The chain recombines TRBV27 with TRBJ1-1; tentative D call: TRBD1 (5 bases). Germline V gene sequence: CDR1 MNHEY, CDR2 SMNVEV (reference sequence). The CDR3 length is 14 residues. Between the trimmed V and J ends, which lost 6 bases and 0 bases, there was a span of 11 bases.

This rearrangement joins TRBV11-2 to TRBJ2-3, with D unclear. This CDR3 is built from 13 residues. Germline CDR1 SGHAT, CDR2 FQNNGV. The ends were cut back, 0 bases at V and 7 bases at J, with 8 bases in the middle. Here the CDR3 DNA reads TGTGCCAGCAGCTTAGATCAGGCTTATACGCAGTATTTT. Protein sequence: CASSLDQAYTQYF.

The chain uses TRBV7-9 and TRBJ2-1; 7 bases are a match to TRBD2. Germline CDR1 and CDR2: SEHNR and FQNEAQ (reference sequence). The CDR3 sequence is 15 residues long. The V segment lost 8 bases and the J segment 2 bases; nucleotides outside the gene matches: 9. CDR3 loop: CASGSLSGAYNEQFF. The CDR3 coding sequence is TGTGCCAGCGGATCTTTAAGCGGGGCCTACAATGAGCAGTTCTTC.

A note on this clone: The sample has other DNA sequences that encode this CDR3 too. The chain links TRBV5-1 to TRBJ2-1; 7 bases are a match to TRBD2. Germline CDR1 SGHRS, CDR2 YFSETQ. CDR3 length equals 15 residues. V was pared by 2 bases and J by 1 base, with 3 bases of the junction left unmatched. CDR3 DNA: TGCGCCAGCAGCTTAACGGGAGGTTCCTACAATGAGCAGTTCTTC. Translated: CASSLTGGSYNEQFF.

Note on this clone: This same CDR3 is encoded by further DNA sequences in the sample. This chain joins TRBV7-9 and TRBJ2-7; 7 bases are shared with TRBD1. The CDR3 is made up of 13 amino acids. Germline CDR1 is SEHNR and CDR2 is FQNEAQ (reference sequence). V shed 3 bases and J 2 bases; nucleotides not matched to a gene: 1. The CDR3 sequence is CASSFDRAYEQYF. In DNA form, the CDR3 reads TGTGCCAGCAGCTTTGACAGGGCCTACGAGCAGTACTTC. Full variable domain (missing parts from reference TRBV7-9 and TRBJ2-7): DTGVSQNPRHKITKRGQNVTFRCDPISEHNRLYWYRQTLGQGPEFLTYFQNEAQLEKSRLLSDRFSAERPKGSFSTLEIQRTEQGDSAMYLCASSFDRAYEQYFGPGTRLTVT.

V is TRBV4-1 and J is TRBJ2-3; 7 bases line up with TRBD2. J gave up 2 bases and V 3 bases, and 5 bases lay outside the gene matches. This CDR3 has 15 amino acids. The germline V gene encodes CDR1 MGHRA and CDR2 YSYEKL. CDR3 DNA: TGCGCCAGCAGCCACAGGGAGGGAGTCACAGATACGCAGTATTTT. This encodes CASSHREGVTDTQYF.

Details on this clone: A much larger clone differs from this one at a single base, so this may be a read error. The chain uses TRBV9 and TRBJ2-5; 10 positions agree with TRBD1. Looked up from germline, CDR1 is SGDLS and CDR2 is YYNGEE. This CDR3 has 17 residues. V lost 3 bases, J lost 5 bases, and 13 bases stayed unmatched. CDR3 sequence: CASSATGATGGVETQYF. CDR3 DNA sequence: TGTGCCAGCAGCGCCACGGGCGCGACAGGGGGCGTGGAGACCCAGTACTTC.

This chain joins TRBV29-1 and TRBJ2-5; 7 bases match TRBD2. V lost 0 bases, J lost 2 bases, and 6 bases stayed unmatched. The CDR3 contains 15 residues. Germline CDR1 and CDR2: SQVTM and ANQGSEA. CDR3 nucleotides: TGCAGCGTTGAAGATAGCGGGCAGGGACAAGAGACCCAGTACTTC. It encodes CSVEDSGQGQETQYF. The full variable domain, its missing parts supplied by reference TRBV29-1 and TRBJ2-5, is SAVISQKPSRDICQRGTSLTIQCQVDSQVTMMFWYRQQPGQSLTLIATANQGSEATYESGFVIDKFPISRPNLTFSTLTVSNMSPEDSSIYLCSVEDSGQGQETQYFGPGTRLLVL.

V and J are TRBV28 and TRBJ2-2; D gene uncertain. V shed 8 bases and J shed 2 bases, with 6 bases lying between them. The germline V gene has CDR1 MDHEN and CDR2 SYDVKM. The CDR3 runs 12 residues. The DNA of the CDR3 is TGTGCCAGCGCGGTCAACACCGGGGAGCTGTTTTTT. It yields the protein CASAVNTGELFF.

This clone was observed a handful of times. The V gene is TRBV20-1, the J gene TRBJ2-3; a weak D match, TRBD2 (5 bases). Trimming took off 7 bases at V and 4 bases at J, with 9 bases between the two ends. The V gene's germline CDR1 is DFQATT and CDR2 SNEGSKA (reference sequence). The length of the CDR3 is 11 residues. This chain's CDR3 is CSVLEADTQYF. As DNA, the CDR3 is TGCAGTGTGTTGGAGGCAGATACGCAGTATTTT.

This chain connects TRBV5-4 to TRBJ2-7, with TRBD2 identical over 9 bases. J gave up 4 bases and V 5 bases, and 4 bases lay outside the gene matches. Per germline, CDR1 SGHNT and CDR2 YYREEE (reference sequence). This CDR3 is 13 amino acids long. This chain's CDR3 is CASSWSGRYEQYF. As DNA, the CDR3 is TGTGCCAGCAGTTGGAGCGGGAGGTACGAGCAGTACTTC.

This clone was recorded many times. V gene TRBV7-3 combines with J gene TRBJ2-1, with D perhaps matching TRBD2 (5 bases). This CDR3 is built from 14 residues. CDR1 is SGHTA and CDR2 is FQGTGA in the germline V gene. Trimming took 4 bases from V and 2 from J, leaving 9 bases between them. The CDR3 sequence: CASSWAGTYNEQFF. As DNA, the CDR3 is TGTGCCAGCAGCTGGGCGGGTACCTACAATGAGCAGTTCTTC.

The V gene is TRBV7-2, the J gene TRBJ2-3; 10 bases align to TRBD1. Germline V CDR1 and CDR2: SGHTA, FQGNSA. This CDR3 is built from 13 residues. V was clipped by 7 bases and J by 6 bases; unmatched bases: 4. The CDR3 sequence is CASIRDRGDTQYF. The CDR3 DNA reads TGTGCCAGCATCCGGGACAGGGGCGATACGCAGTATTTT.

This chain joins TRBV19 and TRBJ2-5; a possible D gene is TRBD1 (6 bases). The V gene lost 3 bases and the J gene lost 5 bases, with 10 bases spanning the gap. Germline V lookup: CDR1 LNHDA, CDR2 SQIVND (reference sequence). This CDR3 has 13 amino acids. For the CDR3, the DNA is TGTGCCAGTAGTATGGCAGGGGAGGAGACCCAGTACTTC. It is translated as CASSMAGEETQYF.

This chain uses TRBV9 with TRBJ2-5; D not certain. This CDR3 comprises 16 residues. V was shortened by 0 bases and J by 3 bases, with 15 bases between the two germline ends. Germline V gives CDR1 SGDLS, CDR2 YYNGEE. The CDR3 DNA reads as TGTGCCAGCAGCGTAGCTGGTTCACACCTCGAAGAGACCCAGTACTTC. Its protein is CASSVAGSHLEETQYF.

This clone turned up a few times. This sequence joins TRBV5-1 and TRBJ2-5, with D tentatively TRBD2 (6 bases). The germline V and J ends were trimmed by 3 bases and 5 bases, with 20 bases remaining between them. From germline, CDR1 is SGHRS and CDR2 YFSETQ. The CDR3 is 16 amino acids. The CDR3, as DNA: TGCGCCAGCAGCTCCATTAGCGGTGTTAGGTACGAGACCCAGTACTTC. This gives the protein CASSSISGVRYETQYF.

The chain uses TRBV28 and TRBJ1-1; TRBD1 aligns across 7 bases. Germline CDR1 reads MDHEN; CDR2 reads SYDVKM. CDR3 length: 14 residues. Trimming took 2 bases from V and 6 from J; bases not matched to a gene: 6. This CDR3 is CASSLRYRGSEAFF. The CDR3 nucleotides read TGTGCCAGCAGTTTACGGTACAGGGGCTCTGAAGCTTTCTTT.

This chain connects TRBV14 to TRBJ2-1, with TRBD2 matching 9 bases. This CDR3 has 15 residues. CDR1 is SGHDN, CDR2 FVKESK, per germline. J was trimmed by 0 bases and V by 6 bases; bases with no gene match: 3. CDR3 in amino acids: CASRQTSGSYNEQFF. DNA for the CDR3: TGTGCCAGCAGGCAGACTAGCGGCTCCTACAATGAGCAGTTCTTC. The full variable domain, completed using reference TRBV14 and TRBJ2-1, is EAGVTQFPSHSVIEKGQTVTLRCDPISGHDNLYWYRRVMGKEIKFLLHFVKESKQDESGMPNNRFLAERTGGTYSTLKVQPAELEDSGVYFCASRQTSGSYNEQFFGPGTRLTVL.

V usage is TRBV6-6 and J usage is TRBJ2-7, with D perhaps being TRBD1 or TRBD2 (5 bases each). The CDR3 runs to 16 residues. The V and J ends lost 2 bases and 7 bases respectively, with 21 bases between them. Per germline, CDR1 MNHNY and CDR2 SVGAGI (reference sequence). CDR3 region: CASSYHPGAGLEEQYF. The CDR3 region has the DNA TGTGCCAGCAGTTACCACCCCGGGGCAGGGCTCGAAGAGCAGTACTTC.

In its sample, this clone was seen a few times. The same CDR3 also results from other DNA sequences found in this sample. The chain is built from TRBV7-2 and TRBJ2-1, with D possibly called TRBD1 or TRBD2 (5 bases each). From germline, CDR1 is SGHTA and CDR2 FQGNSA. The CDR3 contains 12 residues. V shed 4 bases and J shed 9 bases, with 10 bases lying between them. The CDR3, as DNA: TGTGCCAGCAGCTCATTGGGGGTTGAGCAGTTCTTC. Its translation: CASSSLGVEQFF.

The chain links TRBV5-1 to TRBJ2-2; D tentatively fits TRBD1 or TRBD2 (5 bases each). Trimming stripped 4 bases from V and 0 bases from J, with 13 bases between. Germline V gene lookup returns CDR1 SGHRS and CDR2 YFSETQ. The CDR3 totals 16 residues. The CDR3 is CASSPEGYANTGELFF. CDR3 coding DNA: TGCGCCAGCAGCCCCGAGGGGTACGCGAACACCGGGGAGCTGTTTTTT.

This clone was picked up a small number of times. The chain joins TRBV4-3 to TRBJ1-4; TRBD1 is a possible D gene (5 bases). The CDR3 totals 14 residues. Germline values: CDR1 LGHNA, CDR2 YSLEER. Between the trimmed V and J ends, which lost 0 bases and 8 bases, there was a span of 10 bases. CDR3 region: CASSQDWGGEKLFF. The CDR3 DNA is TGCGCCAGCAGCCAAGATTGGGGGGGAGAAAAACTGTTTTTT.

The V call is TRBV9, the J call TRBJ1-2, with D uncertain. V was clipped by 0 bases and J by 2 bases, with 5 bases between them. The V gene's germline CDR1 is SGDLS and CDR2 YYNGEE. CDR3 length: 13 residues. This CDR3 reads CASSVALNYGYTF. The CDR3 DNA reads TGTGCCAGCAGCGTAGCCCTGAACTATGGCTACACCTTC. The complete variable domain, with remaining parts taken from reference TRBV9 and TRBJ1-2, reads DSGVTQTPKHLITATGQRVTLRCSPRSGDLSVYWYQQSLDQGLQFLIQYYNGEERAKGNILERFSAQQFPDLHSELNLSSLELGDSALYFCASSVALNYGYTFGSGTRLTVV.

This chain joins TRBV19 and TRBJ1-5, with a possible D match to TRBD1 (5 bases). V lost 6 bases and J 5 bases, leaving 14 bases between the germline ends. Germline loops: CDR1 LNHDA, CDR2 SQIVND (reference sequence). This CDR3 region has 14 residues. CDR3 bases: TGTGCCAGTAGCGACGACAGTTCCTATCAGCCCCAGCATTTT. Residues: CASSDDSSYQPQHF.

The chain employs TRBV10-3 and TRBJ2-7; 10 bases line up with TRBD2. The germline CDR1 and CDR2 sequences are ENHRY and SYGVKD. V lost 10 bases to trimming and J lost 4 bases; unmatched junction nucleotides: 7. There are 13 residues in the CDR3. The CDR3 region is CATKTSGPYEQYF. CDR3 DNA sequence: TGTGCCACCAAGACTAGCGGGCCGTACGAGCAGTACTTC.

CDR3 sequence (DNA): TGTGCCACCTTGAGCATGAGGGAGGGATACAATGAGCAGTTCTTC. Its translation: CATLSMREGYNEQFF. The gene calls are TRBV7-2 and TRBJ2-1; 7 bases fit TRBD2. V lost 10 bases and J lost 4; bases outside the gene matches: 13. This CDR3 has 15 residues. Germline V CDR1 and CDR2: SGHTA, FQGNSA.